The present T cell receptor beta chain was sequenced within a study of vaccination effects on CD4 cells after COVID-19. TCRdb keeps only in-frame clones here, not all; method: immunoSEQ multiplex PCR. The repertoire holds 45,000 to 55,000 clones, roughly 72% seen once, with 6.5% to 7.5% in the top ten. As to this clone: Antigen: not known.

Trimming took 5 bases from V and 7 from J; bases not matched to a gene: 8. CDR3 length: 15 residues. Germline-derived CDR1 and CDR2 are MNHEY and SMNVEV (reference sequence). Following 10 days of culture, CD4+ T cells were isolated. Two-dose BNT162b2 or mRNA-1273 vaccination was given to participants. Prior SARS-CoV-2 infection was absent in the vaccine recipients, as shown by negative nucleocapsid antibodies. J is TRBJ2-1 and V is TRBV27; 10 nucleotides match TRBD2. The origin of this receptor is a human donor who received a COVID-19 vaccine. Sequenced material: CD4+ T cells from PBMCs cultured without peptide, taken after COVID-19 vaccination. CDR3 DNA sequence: TGTGCCAGCAGTCAATCGGGGACTAGCGTTAATGAGCAGTTCTTC. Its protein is CASSQSGTSVNEQFF.